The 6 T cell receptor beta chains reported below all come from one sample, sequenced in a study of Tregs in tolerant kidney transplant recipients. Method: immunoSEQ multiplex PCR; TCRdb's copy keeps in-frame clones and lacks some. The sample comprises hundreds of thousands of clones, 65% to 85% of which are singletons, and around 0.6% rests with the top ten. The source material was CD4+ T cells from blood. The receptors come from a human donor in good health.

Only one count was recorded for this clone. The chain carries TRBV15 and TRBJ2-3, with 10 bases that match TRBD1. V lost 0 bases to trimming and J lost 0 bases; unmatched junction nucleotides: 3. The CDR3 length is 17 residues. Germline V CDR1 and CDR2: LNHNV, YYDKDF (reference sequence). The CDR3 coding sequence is TGTGCCACCAGCAGAGAAGGGACAGGGGCGAGCACAGATACGCAGTATTTT. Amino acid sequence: CATSREGTGASTDTQYF.

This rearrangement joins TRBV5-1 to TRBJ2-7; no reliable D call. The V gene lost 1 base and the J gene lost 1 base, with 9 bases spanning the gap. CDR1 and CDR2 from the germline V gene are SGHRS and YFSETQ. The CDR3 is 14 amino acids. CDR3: CASSLTVGSYEQYF. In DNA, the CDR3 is TGCGCCAGCAGCTTGACGGTGGGGTCCTACGAGCAGTACTTC.

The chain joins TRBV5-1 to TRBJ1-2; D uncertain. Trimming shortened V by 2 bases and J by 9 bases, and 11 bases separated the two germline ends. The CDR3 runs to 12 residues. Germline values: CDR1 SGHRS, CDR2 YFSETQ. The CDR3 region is CASSFETTSYTF. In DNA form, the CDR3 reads TGCGCCAGCAGCTTTGAGACGACTAGCTACACCTTC.

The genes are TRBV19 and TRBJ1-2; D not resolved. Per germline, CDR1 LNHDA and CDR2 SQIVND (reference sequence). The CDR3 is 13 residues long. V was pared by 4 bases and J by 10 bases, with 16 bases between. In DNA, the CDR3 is TGTGCCAGTAGTACCAACGCCATCCCCTTCTACACCTTC. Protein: CASSTNAIPFYTF.

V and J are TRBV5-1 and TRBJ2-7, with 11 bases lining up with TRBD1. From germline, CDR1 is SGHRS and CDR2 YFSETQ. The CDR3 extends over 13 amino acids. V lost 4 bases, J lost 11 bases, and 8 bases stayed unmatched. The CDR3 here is CASSAGTGGLEYF. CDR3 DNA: TGCGCCAGCAGCGCCGGGACAGGGGGGTTAGAGTACTTC.

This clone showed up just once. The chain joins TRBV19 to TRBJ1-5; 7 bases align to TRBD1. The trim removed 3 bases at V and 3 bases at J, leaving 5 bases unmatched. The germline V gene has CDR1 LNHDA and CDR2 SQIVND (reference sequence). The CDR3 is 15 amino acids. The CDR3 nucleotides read TGTGCCAGTAGTATTAGGGGGACAGTCAATCAGCCCCAGCATTTT. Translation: CASSIRGTVNQPQHF.